Shown below are 2 T cell receptor beta chains from a single sample sequenced in a study of identical twins. TCRdb fed the 5' RACE reads into MiXCR, producing one record per CDR3 protein. Found here are 700,000 or so distinct CDR3 sequences, less than 10% of them singletons; the top ten hold more than 0.75%. A further study also used this sample, focusing on yellow fever vaccine responses in identical twins.

Material for sequencing was PBMCs. The origin of the receptors is a woman under 30 in good health.

This clonotype has more than one count but fewer than ten. The chain uses TRBV4-2 and TRBJ2-5; D is possibly TRBD2 (6 bases). V was trimmed by 0 bases and J by 5 bases, leaving 16 bases between them. This CDR3 has 16 residues. Germline V gene lookup returns CDR1 LGHNA and CDR2 YNFKEQ. In nucleotides, the CDR3 is TGTGCCAGCAGCCAAGATCGGGCGGGGACCCAGGAGACCCAGTACTTC. Its translation: CASSQDRAGTQETQYF.

The chain uses TRBV4-2 and TRBJ1-5, with D hard to call. The CDR3 totals 15 residues. V lost 4 bases and J lost 3, with 13 bases in between. Germline loops: CDR1 LGHNA, CDR2 YNFKEQ. DNA for the CDR3: TGTGCCAGCAGCCCCCGGCGGGGTTCCAATCAGCCCCAGCATTTT. It codes for CASSPRRGSNQPQHF.